The 19 T cell receptor beta chains presented below share a single source sample, sequenced in a study of memory CD4+ T cells and cytomegalovirus serostatus. Single viable CD3+CD4+CD8-CD45RO+ cells were sorted as the memory CD4+ T cells. This table comes from immunoSEQ multiplex PCR, and its TCRdb copy is limited to in-frame clones, with some not included. The sample yields some 41,000 clones, about 79% seen once. The sample taken for sequencing was memory CD4+ T cells from blood. The receptors originated from an adult in good health and CMV-seronegative.

The chain carries TRBV20-1 and TRBJ2-1; D not certain. The germline gives CDR1 DFQATT, CDR2 SNEGSKA (reference sequence). CDR3 length equals 11 residues. With 3 bases removed from V and 6 bases from J, the gap between germline ends came to 6 bases. Written as DNA, the CDR3 is TGCAGTGCTAGGAAGGTCAATGAGCAGTTCTTC. This translates into CSARKVNEQFF.

The V call is TRBV9, the J call TRBJ2-1, with unresolved D. Germline CDR1 reads SGDLS; CDR2 reads YYNGEE. This CDR3 is 16 amino acids long. Between the trimmed V and J ends, which lost 1 base and 2 bases, there was a span of 13 bases. DNA of the CDR3: TGTGCCAGCAGCGTATACGGGTCACCTACCTACAATGAGCAGTTCTTC. Encoded protein: CASSVYGSPTYNEQFF. The variable domain in full, with the rest retrieved from reference TRBV9 and TRBJ2-1, is DSGVTQTPKHLITATGQRVTLRCSPRSGDLSVYWYQQSLDQGLQFLIQYYNGEERAKGNILERFSAQQFPDLHSELNLSSLELGDSALYFCASSVYGSPTYNEQFFGPGTRLTVL.

The chain combines TRBV2 with TRBJ1-1; perhaps TRBD1 as D (6 bases). Germline CDR1 SNHLY, CDR2 FYNNEI. Trimming took off 6 bases at V and 1 base at J, with 15 bases between the two ends. The CDR3 sequence is 15 residues long. The CDR3 bases are TGTGCCAGCAGCAAAGAGGGGACAAAGAACACTGAAGCTTTCTTT. It encodes CASSKEGTKNTEAFF. Full variable domain (remainder filled in from reference TRBV2 and TRBJ1-1): EPEVTQTPSHQVTQMGQEVILRCVPISNHLYFYWYRQILGQKVEFLVSFYNNEISEKSEIFDDQFSVERPDGSNFTLKIRSTKLEDSAMYFCASSKEGTKNTEAFFGQGTRLTVV.

The rearrangement joins TRBV9 to TRBJ1-2; possible D gene TRBD1, 5 bases. The CDR3 is 14 residues long. CDR1 SGDLS and CDR2 YYNGEE come from the germline V gene. Between the trimmed V and J ends, which lost 1 base and 2 bases, there was a span of 9 bases. The CDR3 reads CASSVSGQNYGYTF. The CDR3 DNA reads as TGTGCCAGCAGCGTATCGGGGCAGAACTATGGCTACACCTTC.

The V gene is TRBV30, the J gene TRBJ2-2; D ambiguous. Germline V gene data show CDR1 as GTSNPN and CDR2 as SVGIG (reference sequence). Trimming cost V 4 bases and J 7 bases, with 7 bases left between them. The CDR3 sequence is 11 residues long. The CDR3 DNA sequence: TGTGCCTGGAAAGAAAGCGGGGAGCTGTTTTTT. Translating gives CAWKESGELFF.

This chain links TRBV25-1 with TRBJ1-6; D gene unclear. Trimming removed 8 bases at V and 9 bases at J, with 14 bases between. The CDR3 is 13 residues long. CDR1 and CDR2 (germline): MGHDK, SYGVNS. CDR3 coding DNA: TGTGCCAGCCGGCAGGATCTCGTTTCACCCCTCCACTTT. This encodes CASRQDLVSPLHF.

V usage is TRBV6-1 and J usage is TRBJ2-2, with D unclear. V lost 10 bases and J lost 9, with 9 bases in between. Germline V gene lookup returns CDR1 MNHNS and CDR2 SASEGT. The CDR3 has 10 amino acids. CDR3 DNA sequence: TGTGCCATCGGCTGGAGGGAGCTGTTTTTT. Protein sequence: CAIGWRELFF.

The V gene is TRBV27, the J gene TRBJ1-1; TRBD1 matches 8 bases. J was trimmed by 4 bases and V by 5 bases; bases with no gene match: 15. Germline V gives CDR1 MNHEY, CDR2 SMNVEV (reference sequence). The CDR3 runs to 17 residues. The CDR3 DNA sequence: TGTGCCAGCAGTCGCTATGGACAGGGTGCCCCCTCCACTGAAGCTTTCTTT. This sequence encodes CASSRYGQGAPSTEAFF.

V and J are TRBV2 and TRBJ2-1, with 8 bases identical to TRBD1. Germline lookup yields CDR1 SNHLY and CDR2 FYNNEI. Trimming removed 4 bases from V and 14 bases from J; junction bases left unmatched: 10. This CDR3 region has 13 residues. CDR3 bases: TGTGCCAGCAGTGGACAGGGGCCCCTGGGGGAGTTCTTC. Residues: CASSGQGPLGEFF.

This chain connects TRBV2 to TRBJ1-5, with D hard to call. Germline-derived CDR1 and CDR2 are SNHLY and FYNNEI. Trimming shortened V by 7 bases and J by 9 bases, and 16 bases separated the two germline ends. This CDR3 contains 13 residues. The CDR3 sequence is CASNYILASPQHF. CDR3 DNA: TGTGCCAGCAACTACATTTTAGCCTCGCCCCAGCATTTT.

This CDR3 reads CASSLGPLETIYF. CDR3 nucleotide sequence: TGTGCCAGCAGCTTAGGCCCTTTGGAAACCATATATTTT. This chain uses TRBV7-2 with TRBJ1-3; no definite D call. The CDR3 loop spans 13 amino acids. The V and J ends lost 1 base and 10 bases respectively, with 11 bases between them. The germline gives CDR1 SGHTA, CDR2 FQGNSA.

The V gene is TRBV5-1, the J gene TRBJ2-2; 7 bases map to TRBD1. The junction had 6 bases not matched to a gene; V was cut back by 0 bases and J by 1 base. The CDR3 covers 17 residues. Germline CDR1 reads SGHRS; CDR2 reads YFSETQ. The CDR3 is CASSLAPTGRNTGELFF. The CDR3 region has the DNA TGCGCCAGCAGCTTGGCCCCGACAGGGAGGAACACCGGGGAGCTGTTTTTT. The complete variable domain, with remaining parts taken from reference TRBV5-1 and TRBJ2-2, reads KAGVTQTPRYLIKTRGQQVTLSCSPISGHRSVSWYQQTPGQGLQFLFEYFSETQRNKGNFPGRFSGRQFSNSRSEMNVSTLELGDSALYLCASSLAPTGRNTGELFFGEGSRLTVL.

The V call is TRBV5-4, the J call TRBJ2-7; 9 bases match TRBD2. The CDR3 loop spans 14 amino acids. The V gene's germline CDR1 is SGHNT and CDR2 YYREEE (reference sequence). The V and J ends lost 5 bases and 6 bases, in that order; junction bases with no gene match: 9. CDR3 loop: CASRPGLALSEQYF. The DNA for the CDR3 is TGTGCCAGCAGGCCGGGACTAGCTCTTTCCGAGCAGTACTTC. The full variable domain, in which reference TRBV5-4 and TRBJ2-7 provide the parts outside the CDR3, is ETGVTQSPTHLIKTRGQQVTLRCSSQSGHNTVSWYQQALGQGPQFIFQYYREEENGRGNFPPRFSGLQFPNYSSELNVNALELDDSALYLCASRPGLALSEQYFGPGTRLTVT.

This clone was counted a few times. The CDR3 here is CASSPGLAENYEQYF. CDR3 coding DNA: TGTGCCAGCAGCCCCGGACTAGCAGAGAACTACGAGCAGTACTTC. J is TRBJ2-7 and V is TRBV5-4; 8 positions match TRBD2. There are 15 residues in the CDR3. V dropped 4 bases and J dropped 3; count of bases not matched to a gene: 9. The germline gives CDR1 SGHNT, CDR2 YYREEE (reference sequence).

This chain joins TRBV30 and TRBJ2-2; D is undetermined. The ends were cut back, 1 base at V and 0 bases at J, with 12 bases in the middle. This CDR3 has 16 residues. Germline lookup yields CDR1 GTSNPN and CDR2 SVGIG (reference sequence). The chain's CDR3 is CAWSARRTANTGELFF. The CDR3 nucleotides are TGTGCCTGGAGTGCCCGACGGACGGCGAACACCGGGGAGCTGTTTTTT.

This clone was counted once. The rearrangement joins TRBV7-8 to TRBJ2-2; the D is unclear. Trimming shortened V by 1 base and J by 5 bases, and 11 bases separated the two germline ends. Germline V gene data show CDR1 as SGHVS and CDR2 as FQNEAQ. The CDR3 is 15 amino acids. The CDR3 region has the DNA TGTGCCAGCAGCTTAGTTGTGCTCCGGACCGGGGAGCTGTTTTTT. This sequence encodes CASSLVVLRTGELFF.

This chain links TRBV5-1 with TRBJ2-3; TRBD1 matches at 8 bases. Germline values: CDR1 SGHRS, CDR2 YFSETQ. J lost 5 bases, V lost 3 bases, and 5 bases had no gene match. The CDR3 spans 14 residues. As DNA, the CDR3 is TGCGCCAGCAGCTCTGACAGGGGAGGAGATACGCAGTATTTT. Protein product: CASSSDRGGDTQYF.

The rearrangement uses TRBV7-2 and TRBJ1-5, with D uncertain. Germline V gene lookup returns CDR1 SGHTA and CDR2 FQGNSA. Between the trimmed V and J ends, which lost 3 bases and 7 bases, there was a span of 7 bases. The CDR3 spans 12 residues. CDR3 protein: CASSFAGQPQHF. The CDR3 bases are TGTGCCAGCAGCTTCGCCGGGCAGCCCCAGCATTTT.

This clone was detected only a few times. The chain links TRBV7-9 to TRBJ2-5; a possible D gene is TRBD1 (6 bases). This CDR3 region has 14 residues. Germline V gene data show CDR1 as SEHNR and CDR2 as FQNEAQ (reference sequence). V lost 5 bases to trimming and J lost 0 bases, with 10 bases between them. As DNA, the CDR3 is TGTGCCAGCAGCCCCACAGGGTACCAAGAGACCCAGTACTTC. This translates into CASSPTGYQETQYF.